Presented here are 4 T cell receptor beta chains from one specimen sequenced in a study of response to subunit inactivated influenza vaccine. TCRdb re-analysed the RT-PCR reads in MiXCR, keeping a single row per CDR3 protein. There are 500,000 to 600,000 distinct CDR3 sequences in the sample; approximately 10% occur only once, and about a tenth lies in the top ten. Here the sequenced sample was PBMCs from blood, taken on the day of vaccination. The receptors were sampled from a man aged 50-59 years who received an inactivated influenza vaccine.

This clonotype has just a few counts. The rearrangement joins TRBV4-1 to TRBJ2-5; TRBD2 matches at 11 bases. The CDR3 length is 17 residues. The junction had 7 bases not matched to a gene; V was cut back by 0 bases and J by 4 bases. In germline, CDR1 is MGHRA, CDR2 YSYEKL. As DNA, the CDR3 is TGCGCCAGCAGCCAAGAGAGGCGGCTAGCGGGAGGAGAGACCCAGTACTTC. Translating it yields CASSQERRLAGGETQYF.

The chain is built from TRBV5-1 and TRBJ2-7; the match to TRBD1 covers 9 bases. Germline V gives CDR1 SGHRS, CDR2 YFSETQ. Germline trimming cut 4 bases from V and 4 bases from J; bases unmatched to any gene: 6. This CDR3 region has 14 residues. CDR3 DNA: TGCGCCAGCAGCCCTGGACAGGGGCTGTACGAGCAGTACTTC. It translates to CASSPGQGLYEQYF.

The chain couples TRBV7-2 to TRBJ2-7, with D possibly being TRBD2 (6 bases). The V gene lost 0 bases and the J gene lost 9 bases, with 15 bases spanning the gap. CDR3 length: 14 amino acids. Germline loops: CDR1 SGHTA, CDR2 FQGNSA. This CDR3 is CASSLARGEFGQYF. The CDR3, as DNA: TGTGCCAGCAGCTTAGCCCGCGGGGAATTTGGGCAGTACTTC. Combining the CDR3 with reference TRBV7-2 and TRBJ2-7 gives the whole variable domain GAGVSQSPSNKVTEKGKDVELRCDPISGHTALYWYRQSLGQGLEFLIYFQGNSAPDKSGLPSDRFSAERTGGSVSTLTIQRTQQEDSAVYLCASSLARGEFGQYFGPGTRLTVT.

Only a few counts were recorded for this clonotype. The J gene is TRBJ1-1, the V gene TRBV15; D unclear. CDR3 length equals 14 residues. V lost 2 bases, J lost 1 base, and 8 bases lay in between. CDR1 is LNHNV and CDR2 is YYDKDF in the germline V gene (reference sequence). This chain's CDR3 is CATSRRTENTEAFF. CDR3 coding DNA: TGTGCCACCAGCAGAAGGACGGAGAACACTGAAGCTTTCTTT.